A single sample is the source of the 13 T cell receptor beta chains below, sequenced in a study of blood T cell repertoires in COVID-19. The method was immunoSEQ multiplex PCR; TCRdb's version includes in-frame clones alone and lacks a portion of them. The sample holds some 190,000 clones, approximately 80% seen once. Sequencing used PBMCs or T cells enriched from blood (not recorded which). These receptors all stem from a man between 60 and 75 years old who had been exposed to COVID-19.

The CDR3 nucleotides read TGTGCCACCCGGGACGGAGGGAGTAATGAAAAACTGTTTTTT. Its translation: CATRDGGSNEKLFF. V is TRBV19 and J is TRBJ1-4; D might be TRBD1 (5 bases). CDR1 and CDR2 from the germline V gene are LNHDA and SQIVND (reference sequence). The CDR3 contains 14 residues. Trimming pared 10 bases from V and 4 bases from J, leaving 16 bases between.

The chain combines TRBV9 with TRBJ2-1; no definite D call. Germline CDR1 and CDR2: SGDLS and YYNGEE. The CDR3 sequence is 12 residues long. V was trimmed by 0 bases and J by 10 bases, leaving 8 bases between them. CDR3 loop: CASSVETGEQFF. The CDR3 nucleotides are TGTGCCAGCAGCGTAGAAACCGGGGAGCAGTTCTTC. Together with reference TRBV9 and TRBJ2-1, the CDR3 gives the full variable domain: DSGVTQTPKHLITATGQRVTLRCSPRSGDLSVYWYQQSLDQGLQFLIQYYNGEERAKGNILERFSAQQFPDLHSELNLSSLELGDSALYFCASSVETGEQFFGPGTRLTVL.

This clone was seen more than once but under ten times. The V call is TRBV7-2, the J call TRBJ2-5, with D perhaps TRBD2 (5 bases). CDR1 is SGHTA and CDR2 is FQGNSA in the germline V gene. V was trimmed by 5 bases and J by 5 bases, leaving 21 bases between them. This CDR3 contains 16 residues. CDR3 in amino acids: CASSLGGPGGWETQYF. The CDR3 nucleotides read TGTGCCAGCAGCCTCGGCGGGCCTGGAGGCTGGGAGACCCAGTACTTC.

J is TRBJ2-7 and V is TRBV18, with D possibly matching TRBD2 (6 bases). Germline V lookup: CDR1 KGHSH, CDR2 LQKENI. V lost 0 bases and J lost 5, with 20 bases in between. There are 17 residues in the CDR3. The CDR3 is CASSPPGGAYGSDEQYF. The DNA for the CDR3 is TGTGCCAGCTCACCACCCGGCGGGGCCTATGGGTCCGACGAGCAGTACTTC.

CDR3 sequence: CASQGGWNTEAFF. In DNA, the CDR3 is TGTGCCTCGCAGGGGGGTTGGAACACTGAAGCTTTCTTT. This rearrangement joins TRBV10-3 to TRBJ1-1; TRBD1 matches 7 bases. This CDR3 is 13 amino acids long. J lost 1 base, V lost 11 bases, and 7 bases had no gene match. Germline V CDR1 and CDR2: ENHRY, SYGVKD.

This chain uses TRBV5-6 with TRBJ1-1; 8 nucleotides align to TRBD1. This CDR3 has 14 residues. Germline assignment: CDR1 SGHDT and CDR2 YYEEEE. V gave up 2 bases and J gave up 2 bases; unmatched junction bases: 2. CDR3 sequence reads: CASSFQGANTEAFF. CDR3 DNA: TGTGCCAGCAGCTTTCAGGGGGCAAACACTGAAGCTTTCTTT.

The rearrangement links TRBV7-8 to TRBJ1-5; 7 bases are shared with TRBD1. The V segment lost 5 bases and the J segment 7 bases; nucleotides outside the gene matches: 8. In germline, CDR1 is SGHVS, CDR2 FQNEAQ. The CDR3 is 14 amino acids. The CDR3 DNA is TGTGCCAGCAGCGGGGACAGAGCGGACCAGCCCCAGCATTTT. Its translation is CASSGDRADQPQHF.

In its sample, this clone was seen once. The chain carries TRBV30 and TRBJ2-7, with TRBD2 as a possible D gene (6 bases). Per the germline V gene, CDR1 is GTSNPN and CDR2 is SVGIG (reference sequence). Trimming removed 0 bases from V and 3 bases from J, with 12 bases in between. The CDR3 is 14 amino acids. The CDR3 DNA reads as TGTGCCTGGAGTGTACTAGGAGGGCTCTACGAGCAGTACTTC. As protein: CAWSVLGGLYEQYF.

This clone was detected only a few times. The genes are TRBV27 and TRBJ1-5; unclear D gene. Germline CDR1 is MNHEY and CDR2 is SMNVEV (reference sequence). V gave up 3 bases and J gave up 9 bases, with 15 bases separating them. The CDR3 extends over 14 amino acids. The CDR3 region has the DNA TGTGCCAGCAGTTTGCTACCCCCCTTAAGGCCCCAGCATTTT. Residues: CASSLLPPLRPQHF.

V gene TRBV5-1 combines with J gene TRBJ2-1; D gene ambiguous. V lost 0 bases to trimming and J lost 9 bases, with 10 bases between them. The CDR3 covers 13 residues. Looked up from germline, CDR1 is SGHRS and CDR2 is YFSETQ. DNA for the CDR3: TGCGCCAGCAGCTTGGCCCCAGTGGCTGAGCAGTTCTTC. Its protein is CASSLAPVAEQFF.

V usage is TRBV28 and J usage is TRBJ1-1; D is unclear. V was shortened by 2 bases and J by 5 bases, with 12 bases between the two germline ends. Germline V CDR1 and CDR2: MDHEN, SYDVKM. The CDR3 runs to 14 residues. CDR3 loop: CASSLGLPVTEAFF. The DNA of the CDR3 is TGTGCCAGCAGTTTAGGCCTTCCAGTGACTGAAGCTTTCTTT. Together with reference TRBV28 and TRBJ1-1, the CDR3 gives the full variable domain: DVKVTQSSRYLVKRTGEKVFLECVQDMDHENMFWYRQDPGLGLRLIYFSYDVKMKEKGDIPEGYSVSREKKERFSLILESASTNQTSMYLCASSLGLPVTEAFFGQGTRLTVV.

As concerns this clone: Other nucleotide sequences from this sample produce the same CDR3. The chain combines TRBV11-3 with TRBJ2-2, with D unresolved. The germline gives CDR1 SGHNT, CDR2 YENEEA. The CDR3 sequence is 15 residues long. The V end lost 2 bases, the J end lost 0 bases, and 7 bases lay between the germline ends. DNA of the CDR3: TGTGCCAGCAGCTTAAGCCAATCGAACACCGGGGAGCTGTTTTTT. Translated: CASSLSQSNTGELFF.

The chain recombines TRBV12-3 or TRBV12-4 with TRBJ1-2; possibly TRBD1 for D (5 bases). The CDR3 runs 13 residues. Trimming stripped 7 bases from V and 7 bases from J, with 16 bases between. The CDR3 here is CASTRTGEVGYTF. Here the CDR3 DNA reads TGTGCCAGCACCCGAACGGGGGAGGTTGGCTACACCTTC.